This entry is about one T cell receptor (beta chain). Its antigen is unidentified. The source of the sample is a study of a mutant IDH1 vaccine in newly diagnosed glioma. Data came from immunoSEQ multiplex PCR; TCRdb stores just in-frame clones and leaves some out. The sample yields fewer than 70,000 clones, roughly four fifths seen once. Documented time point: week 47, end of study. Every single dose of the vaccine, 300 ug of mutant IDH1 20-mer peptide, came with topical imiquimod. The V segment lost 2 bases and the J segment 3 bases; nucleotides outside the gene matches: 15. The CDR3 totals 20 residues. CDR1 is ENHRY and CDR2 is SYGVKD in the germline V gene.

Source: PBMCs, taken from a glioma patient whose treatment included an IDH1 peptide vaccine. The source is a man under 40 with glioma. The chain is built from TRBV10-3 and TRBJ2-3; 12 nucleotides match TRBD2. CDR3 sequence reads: CAISEVASGGGQYYTDTQYF. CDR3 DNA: TGTGCCATCAGTGAGGTGGCTAGCGGGGGGGGCCAGTATTATACAGATACGCAGTATTTT.